This T cell receptor (beta chain) was identified during a study of T cell repertoires in cytomegalovirus infection. Across the whole study: Signatures in public TCR beta sequences pointed to both CMV infection and matching HLA type. Points from the study as a whole: Summed frequency of shared TCR beta families picked out CMV carriers who also had the relevant HLA. Across the ex vivo response, the dominant clonotypes were HLA-C-restricted CMV-specific TCR beta clonotypes.

The sample holds many counts of this clonotype. The target antigen is unknown. From the reads, TCRdb called clonotypes with MiXCR, one entry per CDR3 protein. The data contain about 130,000 distinct CDR3 sequences, about 10% of them singletons. Germline assignment: CDR1 SGHVS and CDR2 FNYEAQ. Trimming left V 2 bases short and J 6 bases short, with 16 bases between. CDR3 size: 15 residues. The source material was PBMCs. V and J are TRBV7-6 and TRBJ1-1, with D possibly being TRBD1 (6 bases). This sequence originates from a human donor in good health (CMV status not recorded). Some clones in this sample may be carry-over from other donors' samples. This CDR3 is CASSLRRGAFSEAFF. DNA for the CDR3: TGTGCCAGCAGCTTAAGGAGGGGGGCCTTCTCTGAAGCTTTCTTT. The entire variable domain, with the rest obtained from reference TRBV7-6 and TRBJ1-1, is as follows: GAGVSQSPRYKVTKRGQDVALRCDPISGHVSLYWYRQALGQGPEFLTYFNYEAQQDKSGLPNDRFSAERPEGSISTLTIQRTEQRDSAMYRCASSLRRGAFSEAFFGQGTRLTVV.